Here is one T cell receptor beta chain with its context. The data were taken from a study of T cell responses to AZD1222 COVID-19 vaccine. Trimming pared 10 bases from V and 0 bases from J, leaving 9 bases between. The CDR3 spans 12 residues. CDR1 is LGHDT and CDR2 is YNNKEL in the germline V gene (reference sequence). Method: immunoSEQ multiplex PCR; TCRdb's copy keeps in-frame clones and lacks some. The sample consists of tens of thousands of clones, 65% to 85% of them appearing once. The receptor comes from an adult in good health. Sequencing was performed on peripheral blood, taken on day 0 of AZD1222 vaccination. This chain joins TRBV3-1 (or the pseudogene TRBV3-2) and TRBJ1-2; D gene unclear. The CDR3 nucleotides read TGTGCCACCTCAGGTACTAACTATGGCTACACCTTC. Translated: CATSGTNYGYTF.